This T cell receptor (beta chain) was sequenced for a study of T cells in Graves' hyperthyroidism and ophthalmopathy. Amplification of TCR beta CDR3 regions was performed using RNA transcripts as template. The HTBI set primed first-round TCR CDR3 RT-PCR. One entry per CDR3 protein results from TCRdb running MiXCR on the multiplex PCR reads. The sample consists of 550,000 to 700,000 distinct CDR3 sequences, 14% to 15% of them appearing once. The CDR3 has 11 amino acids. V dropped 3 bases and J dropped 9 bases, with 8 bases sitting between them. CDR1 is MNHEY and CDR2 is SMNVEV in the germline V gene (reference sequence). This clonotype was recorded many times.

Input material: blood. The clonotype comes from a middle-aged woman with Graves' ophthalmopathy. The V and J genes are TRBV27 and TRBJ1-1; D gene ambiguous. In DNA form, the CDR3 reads TGTGCCAGCAGTTTGGGATTGAAAGCTTTCTTT. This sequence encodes CASSLGLKAFF.